This TCR beta chain is drawn from a study of T-cell memory formation after mild COVID-19. Study conclusions and caveats: Chiefly within CM and EM were the contracting CD4+ clones; CD8+ ones were within EMRA.

This clonotype was counted many times. Its antigen is not known. TCRdb recomputed calls from the 5' RACE reads with MiXCR, one row per CDR3 protein. There are approximately 34,000 distinct CDR3 sequences in the sample; 7% to 8% occur only once, and just under 30% lies in the top ten. The CDR3 consists of 14 residues. Germline-derived CDR1 and CDR2 are LGHDT and YNNKEL (reference sequence). The V and J ends lost 1 base and 4 bases respectively, with 10 bases between them. The sequence was obtained from a man younger than 35 who had mild COVID-19 (a few samples of this study predate the infection). Cell type and time point are not known. Sequencing used PBMCs or a T cell subset sorted from them (not recorded which). The chain carries TRBV3-1 and TRBJ1-2; D is perhaps TRBD1 (6 bases). The CDR3 sequence: CASSQARGAYGYTF. CDR3 nucleotides: TGTGCCAGCAGCCAAGCCCGGGGGGCCTATGGCTACACCTTC.